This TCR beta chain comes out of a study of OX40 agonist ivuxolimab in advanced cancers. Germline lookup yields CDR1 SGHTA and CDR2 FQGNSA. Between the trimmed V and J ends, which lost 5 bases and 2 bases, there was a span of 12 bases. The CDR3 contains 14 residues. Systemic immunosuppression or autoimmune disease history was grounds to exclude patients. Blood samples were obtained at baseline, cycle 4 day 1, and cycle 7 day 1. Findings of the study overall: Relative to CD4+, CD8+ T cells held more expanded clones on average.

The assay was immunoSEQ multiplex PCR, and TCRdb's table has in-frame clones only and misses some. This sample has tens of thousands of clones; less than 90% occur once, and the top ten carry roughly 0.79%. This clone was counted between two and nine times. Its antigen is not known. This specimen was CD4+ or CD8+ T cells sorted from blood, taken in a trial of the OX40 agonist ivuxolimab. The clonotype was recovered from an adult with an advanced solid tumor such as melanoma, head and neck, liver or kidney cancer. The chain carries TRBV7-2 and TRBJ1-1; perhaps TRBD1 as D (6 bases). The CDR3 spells CASSVLDSNTEAFF. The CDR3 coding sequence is TGTGCCAGCAGCGTTCTGGACAGTAACACTGAAGCTTTCTTT.